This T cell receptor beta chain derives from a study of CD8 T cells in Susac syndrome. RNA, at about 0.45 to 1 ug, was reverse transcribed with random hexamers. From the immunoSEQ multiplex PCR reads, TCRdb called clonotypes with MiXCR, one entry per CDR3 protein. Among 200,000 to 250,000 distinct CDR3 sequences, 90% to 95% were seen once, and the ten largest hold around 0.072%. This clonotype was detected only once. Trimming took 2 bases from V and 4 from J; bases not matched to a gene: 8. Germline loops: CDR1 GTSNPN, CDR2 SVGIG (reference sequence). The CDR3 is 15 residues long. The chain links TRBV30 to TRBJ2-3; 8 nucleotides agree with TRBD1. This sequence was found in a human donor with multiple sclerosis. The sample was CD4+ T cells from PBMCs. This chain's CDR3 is CAWSHGQGGPDTQYF. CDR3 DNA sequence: TGTGCCTGGAGTCACGGACAGGGCGGCCCAGATACGCAGTATTTT.